This note documents a single T cell receptor (beta chain) sequence. Its antigen is undetermined. PCR amplification relied on 60 Vbeta primers (plus 13 Jbeta primers). The repertoire was sequenced with immunoSEQ multiplex PCR; TCRdb's copy has only in-frame clones and lacks some. This repertoire shows under 150,000 clones, roughly four fifths found once; its top ten account for more than 2.5%. The CDR3 runs to 16 residues. Trimming took 5 bases from V and 9 from J; bases not matched to a gene: 14. The germline CDR1 and CDR2 sequences are MGHRA and YSYEKL. The data originate from a study of cytomegalovirus exposure and HLA in healthy donors. Overall study results and limits: Available immune exposure information was restricted to CMV serostatus only. In a later analysis, a missense DCLRE1C variant was linked to TCR beta V- and J-gene trimming. For most TCR beta V segments, an earlier analysis put the productive rate at about 87% or about 30% of the time. Based on reports, TCR beta sequences accurately predicted HLA-A and HLA-B alleles for most subjects.

V gene TRBV4-1 combines with J gene TRBJ2-1; 9 bases are a match to TRBD2. The sample consisted of PBMCs. The clonotype originates from a male donor in good health and CMV-seronegative. CDR3 region: CASSALIAGDGSEQFF. CDR3 nucleotide sequence: TGCGCCAGCAGCGCACTAATAGCGGGAGATGGAAGTGAGCAGTTCTTC.